Here is one TCR beta chain with its context. Data came from immunoSEQ multiplex PCR; TCRdb stores just in-frame clones and leaves some out. The sample includes 300,000 to 400,000 clones, about 89% seen only once; the top ten take 3%. This specimen belongs to a study of blood T cell repertoires in COVID-19. Across the whole study: The cDNA or gDNA used as material had been derived from T cells, B-cell-depleted T cells, or PBMCs.

Seattle patients were enrolled during active infection and followed longitudinally. The CDR3 is made up of 12 amino acids. Germline CDR1 KGHSY, CDR2 FQNENV. The germline V and J ends were trimmed by 7 bases and 1 base, with 8 bases remaining between them. The chain is built from TRBV16 and TRBJ2-7; possible D gene TRBD2, 5 bases. Specimen: peripheral blood. The origin of this receptor is a woman in her twenties or thirties with COVID-19, enrolled during active disease. The CDR3 reads CASTPGSYEQYF. CDR3 coding DNA: TGTGCCAGCACCCCGGGATCCTACGAGCAGTACTTC.